These 11 T cell receptor beta chains were all obtained from the same sample, sequenced in a study of T cells in Graves' hyperthyroidism and ophthalmopathy. Amplification targeted TCR beta CDR3 regions from RNA transcripts. TCR CDR3 underwent first-round RT-PCR with the HTBI primer set. One entry per CDR3 protein, called by TCRdb with MiXCR from the multiplex PCR reads. Of 700,000 or so distinct CDR3 sequences listed, 13% to 15% are singletons. The sample taken for sequencing was blood. Receptors were obtained from a woman in her 50s with Graves' ophthalmopathy.

This clonotype showed up just a few times. The chain recombines TRBV20-1 with TRBJ2-7, with 8 bases lining up with TRBD2. J gave up 5 bases and V 0 bases, and 3 bases lay outside the gene matches. Per germline, CDR1 DFQATT and CDR2 SNEGSKA (reference sequence). This CDR3 comprises 13 residues. The chain's CDR3 is CSAREGSGDEQYF. CDR3 sequence (DNA): TGCAGTGCTAGAGAAGGTAGCGGGGACGAGCAGTACTTC.

This chain joins TRBV5-1 and TRBJ2-1; 11 bases are a match to TRBD2. The junction had 8 bases not matched to a gene; V was cut back by 5 bases and J by 7 bases. The germline V gene encodes CDR1 SGHRS and CDR2 YFSETQ. This CDR3 is 15 amino acids long. The CDR3 DNA is TGCGCCAGCAGTTTTAGCGGGAGGGCCGTAAATGAGCAGTTCTTC. Amino acids: CASSFSGRAVNEQFF.

This clonotype showed up many times. The chain is built from TRBV12-3 or TRBV12-4 and TRBJ1-5, with 9 bases matching TRBD1. After removal of 5 bases from V and 6 bases from J, the junction contained 11 bases not matched to a gene. This CDR3 region has 16 residues. Written as DNA, the CDR3 is TGTGCCAGCAGTCAGGGGACAGGGAAGGTCGGTCAGCCCCAGCATTTT. Translating gives CASSQGTGKVGQPQHF.

This clonotype showed up many times. V usage is TRBV20-1 and J usage is TRBJ2-7, with 10 bases fitting TRBD2. The J segment lost 3 bases and the V segment lost 3 bases, leaving 5 bases of the junction unmatched. Germline CDR1 reads DFQATT; CDR2 reads SNEGSKA (reference sequence). CDR3 length equals 14 residues. The CDR3 is CSASNLAGVYEQYF. The CDR3 DNA reads TGCAGTGCTAGTAACCTAGCGGGAGTCTACGAGCAGTACTTC.

This clonotype was recorded at least ten times. The DNA of the CDR3 is TGTGCTAGTGGTTGGTTTCGGGGCAATGAGCAGTTCTTC. The encoded protein is CASGWFRGNEQFF. The V and J genes are TRBV12-5 and TRBJ2-1, with D maybe TRBD2 (5 bases). CDR3 length equals 13 residues. Trimming cost V 4 bases and J 6 bases, with 10 bases left between them. Germline lookup yields CDR1 LGHNT and CDR2 FRNRAP. The whole variable domain, filled in from reference TRBV12-5 and TRBJ2-1, reads DARVTQTPRHKVTEMGQEVTMRCQPILGHNTVFWYRQTMMQGLELLAYFRNRAPLDDSGMPKDRFSAEMPDATLATLKIQPSEPRDSAVYFCASGWFRGNEQFFGPGTRLTVL.

This clonotype showed up many times. The V gene is TRBV6-2 or TRBV6-3, the J gene TRBJ1-5; D unclear. This CDR3 is 16 amino acids long. V lost 4 bases and J lost 2, with 15 bases in between. Germline loops: CDR1 MNHEY, CDR2 SVGEGT. CDR3 coding DNA: TGTGCCAGCAGTTTACCAGTGGGGTTCGGCAATCAGCCCCAGCATTTT. It specifies CASSLPVGFGNQPQHF.

The table lists this clonotype with many counts. The gene calls are TRBV29-1 and TRBJ1-1, with 7 bases lining up with TRBD1. The CDR3 has 13 residues. Per the germline V gene, CDR1 is SQVTM and CDR2 is ANQGSEA. V was clipped by 6 bases and J by 4 bases; unmatched bases: 8. The DNA of the CDR3 is TGCAGCGTCCCGGGACAGAGCGGCACTGAAGCTTTCTTT. The encoded protein is CSVPGQSGTEAFF.

The chain recombines TRBV6-1 with TRBJ2-2; 8 positions match TRBD2. CDR1 is MNHNS, CDR2 SASEGT, per germline. V dropped 7 bases and J dropped 4; count of bases not matched to a gene: 8. This CDR3 spans 15 amino acids. The CDR3 DNA is TGTGCCAGCACCGGCACGGGGGGGGTCACCGGGGAGCTGTTTTTT. Protein product: CASTGTGGVTGELFF.

V usage is TRBV9 and J usage is TRBJ2-7; TRBD2 matches 7 bases. Germline CDR1 and CDR2: SGDLS and YYNGEE. The V gene end was trimmed by 0 bases and the J gene end by 5 bases; junction bases not matched to a gene: 5. CDR3 length: 14 amino acids. The CDR3: CASSVGGGEDEQYF. The DNA for the CDR3 is TGTGCCAGCAGCGTAGGGGGAGGGGAGGACGAGCAGTACTTC.

This clonotype was detected many times. This rearrangement joins TRBV28 to TRBJ2-7; D might be TRBD2 (5 bases). V was clipped by 8 bases and J by 0 bases, with 20 bases between them. The CDR3 consists of 16 residues. The germline V gene has CDR1 MDHEN and CDR2 SYDVKM. Here the CDR3 DNA reads TGTGCCAGCTGGACCTATGCTAGCCCAGTCTCCTACGAGCAGTACTTC. Protein sequence: CASWTYASPVSYEQYF. The full variable domain, its missing parts supplied by reference TRBV28 and TRBJ2-7, is DVKVTQSSRYLVKRTGEKVFLECVQDMDHENMFWYRQDPGLGLRLIYFSYDVKMKEKGDIPEGYSVSREKKERFSLILESASTNQTSMYLCASWTYASPVSYEQYFGPGTRLTVT.

The chain has TRBV24-1 and TRBJ2-1, with 8 bases aligning to TRBD1. The CDR3 totals 14 residues. Germline assignment: CDR1 KGHDR and CDR2 SFDVKD. The ends lost 9 bases at V and 9 bases at J; junction bases unmatched: 12. The CDR3 loop is CATQEARGQVEQFF. The CDR3 nucleotides are TGTGCCACCCAAGAGGCCAGGGGGCAAGTTGAGCAGTTCTTC.